The T cell receptor beta chain described here comes from a study of shared clonotypes between healthy human individuals. V was cut by 1 base and J by 0 bases, with 16 bases left in between. There are 16 residues in the CDR3. The germline V gene has CDR1 SQVTM and CDR2 ANQGSEA. Repertoires were generated with immunoSEQ multiplex PCR, while TCRdb's copy carries only in-frame clones and drops some. The data contain 110,000 or so clones, around 73% of them seen just once; the ten biggest clones take up about 22%. This TCR was sampled from a young woman in good health. The chain recombines TRBV29-1 with TRBJ2-7; D not resolved. The sequencing sample was made of memory CD8+ T cells sorted from blood. Subset: CD45RO+ cells pooled with CCR7-negative TemRA cells. CDR3 bases: TGCAGCGTTGAAGTCCGAGGTCAGGCACACTCCTACGAGCAGTACTTC. Its translation: CSVEVRGQAHSYEQYF.